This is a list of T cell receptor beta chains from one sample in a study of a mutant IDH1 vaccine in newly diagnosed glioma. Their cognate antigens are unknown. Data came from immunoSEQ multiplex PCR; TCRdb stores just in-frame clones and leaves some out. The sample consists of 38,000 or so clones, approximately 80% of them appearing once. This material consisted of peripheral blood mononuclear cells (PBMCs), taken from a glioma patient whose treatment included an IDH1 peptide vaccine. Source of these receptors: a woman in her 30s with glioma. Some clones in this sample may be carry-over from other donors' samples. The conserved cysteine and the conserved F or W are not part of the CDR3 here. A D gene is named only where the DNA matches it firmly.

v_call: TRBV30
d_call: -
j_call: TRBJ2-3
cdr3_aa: AWRLGHRATDTQY

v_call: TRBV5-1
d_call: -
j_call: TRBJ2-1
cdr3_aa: ASSLGAPGEQF

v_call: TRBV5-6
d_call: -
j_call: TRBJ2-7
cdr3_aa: ATSSYSYEQY

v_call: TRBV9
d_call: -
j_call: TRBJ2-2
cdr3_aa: ASSSQTGELF

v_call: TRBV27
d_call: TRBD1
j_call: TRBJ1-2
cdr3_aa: ASSLATGSPDGYT

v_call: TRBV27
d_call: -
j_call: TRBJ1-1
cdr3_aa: ASSLFGWGTEAF

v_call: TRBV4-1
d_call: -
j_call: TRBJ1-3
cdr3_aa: ASSPQGTLIGNTIY

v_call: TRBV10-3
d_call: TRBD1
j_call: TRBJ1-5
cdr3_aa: AISDPQGGGNQPQH

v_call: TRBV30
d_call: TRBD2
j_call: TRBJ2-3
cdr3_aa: ASSSGKGDTQY

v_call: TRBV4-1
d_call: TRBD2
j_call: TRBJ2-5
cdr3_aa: ASSQGIAGGISAETQY

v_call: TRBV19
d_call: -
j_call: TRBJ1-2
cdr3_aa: ASSLPLGGEYGYT

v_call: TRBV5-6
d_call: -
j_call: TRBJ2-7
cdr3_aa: ASSAGLFYEQY

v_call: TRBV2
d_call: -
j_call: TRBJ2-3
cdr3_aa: ASSGSHTPDTQY

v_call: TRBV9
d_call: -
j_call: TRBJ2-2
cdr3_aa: ASSVDYGELF

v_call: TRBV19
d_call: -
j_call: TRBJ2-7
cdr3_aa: ASSRSPGAAYEQY

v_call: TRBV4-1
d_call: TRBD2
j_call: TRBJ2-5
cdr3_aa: ASSQDPRGETQY

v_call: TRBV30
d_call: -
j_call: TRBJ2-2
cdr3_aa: AWRFGISTGELF

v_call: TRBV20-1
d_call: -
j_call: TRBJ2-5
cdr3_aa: SALGETQY

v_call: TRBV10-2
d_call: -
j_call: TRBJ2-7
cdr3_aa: ASSGPEGRYEQY

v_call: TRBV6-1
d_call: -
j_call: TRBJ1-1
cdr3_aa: ASSEQGGTEAF

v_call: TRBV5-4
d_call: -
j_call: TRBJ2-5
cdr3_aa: ASSLGRPRGGRETQY

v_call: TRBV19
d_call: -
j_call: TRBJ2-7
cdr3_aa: ASSIASSYEQY

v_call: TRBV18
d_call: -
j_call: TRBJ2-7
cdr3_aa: ASVPGARGEQY

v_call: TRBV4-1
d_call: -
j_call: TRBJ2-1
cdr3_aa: ASSQLPEGYNEQF